The sequence of this TCR beta chain was determined in a study of blood T cell repertoires in COVID-19. For the study at large: Researchers got acute and convalescent COVID-19 samples from the United States, Italy and Spain. The cDNA or gDNA used as material had been derived from T cells, B-cell-depleted T cells, or PBMCs.

With 4 bases removed from V and 4 bases from J, the gap between germline ends came to 10 bases. The CDR3 has 13 amino acids. CDR1 is LGHDT and CDR2 is YNNKEL in the germline V gene (reference sequence). Generated by immunoSEQ multiplex PCR, the TCRdb table keeps only in-frame clones and is missing some. The repertoire includes approximately 190,000 clones, about 81% of them detected once, and approximately 15% sits in the top ten. The sample consisted of peripheral blood. The receptor's source is a man aged 30 to 45 with active or convalescent COVID-19. The chain joins TRBV3-1 (or the pseudogene TRBV3-2) to TRBJ2-5; tentative D call: TRBD2 (6 bases). CDR3 sequence: CASSRLGGETQYF. CDR3 nucleotides: TGTGCCAGCAGCCGCCTCGGGGGAGAGACCCAGTACTTC.